Listed below are T cell receptor beta chains from one sample, sequenced in a study of T cell responses to AZD1222 COVID-19 vaccine. Assay used: immunoSEQ multiplex PCR; TCRdb lists only in-frame clones, some missing. The table lists roughly 160,000 clones, approximately 90% of them singletons. Sample: peripheral blood, taken on day 0 of AZD1222 vaccination. The receptors originated from an adult in good health. CDR3s include the opening cysteine and the closing phenylalanine or tryptophan. D genes are given only for firm matches. Some rows mark clone size as missing; the rest say once, few, many or name a class of expanded clone.

.	TRBD1	TRBJ1-2	TRBV30	CAWRPQGGGRGRYGYTF	TGTGCCTGGAGACCCCAGGGGGGCGGTCGGGGGAGGTATGGCTACACCTTC
once	.	TRBJ2-7	TRBV20-1	CSASLQGFVQYF	TGCAGTGCTAGTTTACAGGGCTTTGTGCAGTACTTC
.	TRBD1	TRBJ1-4	TRBV4-2	CASSQIGTGEEKLFF	TGTGCCAGCAGCCAAATTGGGACAGGGGAGGAAAAACTGTTTTTT
.	.	TRBJ1-2	TRBV3-1/TRBV3-2	CASSQDDYGYTF	TGTGCCAGCAGCCAAGATGACTATGGCTACACCTTC
.	.	TRBJ1-6	TRBV21-1	CARRDRGAVTLHF	TGTGCCCGCAGGGACAGGGGAGCTGTTACCCTCCACTTT
.	TRBD1	TRBJ1-3	TRBV18	CASSPNLGTGAGNTIYF	TGTGCCAGCTCACCGAACCTTGGGACAGGGGCTGGAAACACCATATATTTT
.	.	TRBJ2-7	TRBV5-1	CASSVSGIIGSYEQYF	TGCGCCAGCAGCGTTTCCGGGATTATTGGCTCCTACGAGCAGTACTTC
.	.	TRBJ1-6	TRBV19	CASSSGFYNSPLHF	TGTGCCAGTAGTTCGGGGTTCTATAATTCACCCCTCCACTTT
.	.	TRBJ1-1	TRBV12-3/TRBV12-4	CASRPGGAAEAFF	TGTGCCAGCAGGCCTGGGGGGGCAGCTGAAGCTTTCTTT
.	.	TRBJ1-5	TRBV3-1/TRBV3-2	CASSQDWRGTESNQPQHF	TGTGCCAGCAGCCAAGATTGGCGGGGGACGGAAAGCAATCAGCCCCAGCATTTT
.	TRBD2	TRBJ2-1	TRBV28	CASSATILAGTYNEQFF	TGTGCCAGCAGTGCCACTATACTAGCGGGGACCTACAATGAGCAGTTCTTC
.	TRBD1	TRBJ2-7	TRBV27	CASKGFPGQGAHEQYF	TGTGCCAGCAAAGGTTTCCCGGGACAGGGAGCCCACGAGCAGTACTTC
.	.	TRBJ1-1	TRBV3-1/TRBV3-2	CASSPYSTENTEAFF	TGTGCCAGCAGCCCGTATTCGACAGAGAACACTGAAGCTTTCTTT
.	.	TRBJ2-3	TRBV7-3	CASSLGGFTDTQYF	TGTGCCAGCAGCCTTGGGGGTTTCACAGATACGCAGTATTTT
once	.	TRBJ1-1	TRBV6-5	CASSWDGRGTEAFF	TGTGCCAGCAGTTGGGACGGCCGGGGCACTGAAGCTTTCTTT
.	TRBD2	TRBJ2-7	TRBV19	CASSPGTRFYEQYF	TGTGCCAGTAGTCCTGGGACTAGATTCTACGAGCAGTACTTC
.	TRBD1	TRBJ1-4	TRBV5-6	CASSLHRGANEKLFF	TGTGCCAGCAGCTTGCACAGGGGAGCTAATGAAAAACTGTTTTTT
once	.	TRBJ1-2	TRBV11-2	CASSFQSYGYTF	TGTGCCAGCAGCTTCCAGAGCTATGGCTACACCTTC
.	.	TRBJ1-1	TRBV9	CASSVGWGGSRSTEAFF	TGTGCCAGCAGCGTAGGGTGGGGGGGCAGCCGGTCCACTGAAGCTTTCTTT
.	TRBD1	TRBJ2-7	TRBV7-3	CASSYGQGSYEQYF	TGTGCCAGCAGCTACGGACAGGGGTCCTACGAGCAGTACTTC
.	.	TRBJ2-3	TRBV27	CASKLLGTSSTDTQYF	TGTGCCAGCAAGCTACTCGGGACTTCTAGCACAGATACGCAGTATTTT
.	.	TRBJ2-4	TRBV5-1	CASSWGDTAKNIQYF	TGCGCCAGCAGCTGGGGGGACACAGCCAAAAACATTCAGTACTTC
.	.	TRBJ1-2	TRBV20-1	CRAGTDYGYTF	TGCAGGGCCGGGACGGACTATGGCTACACCTTC
.	TRBD1	TRBJ1-1	TRBV5-8	CASSKDRGNTEAFF	TGTGCCAGCAGCAAGGACAGGGGGAACACTGAAGCTTTCTTT
.	.	TRBJ2-1	TRBV6-5	CASSYGGEQFF	TGTGCCAGCTCCTACGGGGGTGAGCAGTTCTTC
.	TRBD1	TRBJ2-7	TRBV4-1	CASSQGDRGYEQYF	TGCGCCAGCAGCCAAGGGGACAGGGGCTACGAGCAGTACTTC
.	.	TRBJ1-4	TRBV9	CASSAGTQNEKLFF	TGTGCCAGCAGCGCCGGGACACAGAATGAAAAACTGTTTTTT